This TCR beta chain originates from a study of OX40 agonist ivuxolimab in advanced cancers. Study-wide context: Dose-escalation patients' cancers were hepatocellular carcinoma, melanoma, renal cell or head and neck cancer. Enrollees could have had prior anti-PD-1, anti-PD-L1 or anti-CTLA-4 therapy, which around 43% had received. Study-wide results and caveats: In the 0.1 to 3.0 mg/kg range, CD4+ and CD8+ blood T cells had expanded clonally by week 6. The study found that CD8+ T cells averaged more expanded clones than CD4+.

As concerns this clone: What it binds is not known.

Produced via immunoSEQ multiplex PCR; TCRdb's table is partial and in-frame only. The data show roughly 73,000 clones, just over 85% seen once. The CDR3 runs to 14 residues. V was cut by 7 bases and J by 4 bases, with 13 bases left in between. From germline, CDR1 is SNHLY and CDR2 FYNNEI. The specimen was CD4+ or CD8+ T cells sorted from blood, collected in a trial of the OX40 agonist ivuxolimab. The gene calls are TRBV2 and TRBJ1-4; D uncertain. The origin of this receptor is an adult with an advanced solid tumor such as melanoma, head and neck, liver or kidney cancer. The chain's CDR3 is CASMNLGSNEKLFF. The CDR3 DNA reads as TGTGCCAGCATGAATCTGGGGAGTAATGAAAAACTGTTTTTT.